This TCR beta chain was obtained from a study of blood T cell repertoires in COVID-19. Background on the study: There were acute and convalescent COVID-19 samples, and they came from the United States, Italy and Spain.

Authors' processing steps: For nucleated cells, counts were estimated from reference gene primer amplification. The assay was immunoSEQ multiplex PCR, and TCRdb's table has in-frame clones only and misses some. The V and J calls and clone size are taken from that table; D and trimming were inferred from the DNA. The repertoire has more than 200,000 clones, nearly 90% of them found once; the top ten carry 3.5% to 4%. The study drew participants aged about 18 to 90 years from under 30 US areas. Clinical histories supplied by participants themselves formed the basis of cohort assignment. The V end lost 2 bases, the J end lost 1 base, and 8 bases lay between the germline ends. Germline V CDR1 and CDR2: MNHEY, SMNVEV (reference sequence). The CDR3 totals 15 residues.

The chain recombines TRBV27 with TRBJ2-2; D is undetermined. The sequenced material came from PBMCs or T cells enriched from blood (not recorded which). The receptor was derived from a young woman with acute COVID-19. The CDR3 coding sequence is TGTGCCAGCAGTTTAGTCGCCGGGAACACCGGGGAGCTGTTTTTT. Amino acid sequence: CASSLVAGNTGELFF.